The sequence of this T cell receptor beta chain was determined in a study of technical replicates of blood from a few donors. The repertoire was sequenced with immunoSEQ multiplex PCR; TCRdb's copy has only in-frame clones and lacks some. In the table there are 75,000 to 85,000 clones, approximately 75% of which are singletons. CDR1 is SGHTA, CDR2 FQGTGA, per germline. The length of the CDR3 is 13 residues. The ends were cut back, 6 bases at V and 1 base at J, with 8 bases in the middle. Sample: PBMCs. The sequence was obtained from a human donor in good health. Some clones in this sample may be carry-over from other donors' samples. The chain combines TRBV7-3 with TRBJ2-3, with D perhaps matching TRBD2 (5 bases). CDR3 amino acids: CASRPGGTDTQYF. Here the CDR3 DNA reads TGTGCCAGCAGGCCCGGGGGCACAGATACGCAGTATTTT.